This TCR beta chain was profiled in a study of CD8+ T cells in alopecia areata. The treatment denotes: oral pan-JAK inhibitor, 5-10 mg twice daily. Overall study results and limits: Numerous expanded lesional clones remained in scalp and blood during tofacitinib.

cDNA serving as the sequencing template came from extracted, reverse transcribed RNA. Sequenced by immunoSEQ multiplex PCR; TCRdb stores in-frame clones only, minus some. The sample has under 200,000 clones, approximately 65% seen once. Trimming took off 0 bases at V and 3 bases at J, with 7 bases between the two ends. Germline CDR1 and CDR2: GTSNPN and SVGIG (reference sequence). There are 13 residues in the CDR3. Regarding this clone: The antigen is undetermined.

The J gene is TRBJ2-3, the V gene TRBV30; no clear D gene. The sequenced sample was CD4+ T cells sorted from blood, obtained at week 4, from a patient treated with tofacitinib. The sequence derives from a human donor with alopecia areata. This CDR3 is CAWSVESTDTQYF. Here the CDR3 DNA reads TGTGCCTGGAGTGTTGAATCGACAGATACGCAGTATTTT.